These 12 T cell receptor beta chains were all obtained from the same sample, sequenced in a study of OX40 agonist ivuxolimab in advanced cancers. Using immunoSEQ multiplex PCR, the repertoire was profiled, and TCRdb retains in-frame clones only, with some absent. The data show tens of thousands of clones, about 88% seen once. The specimen comprised CD4+ or CD8+ T cells sorted from blood, sampled in a trial of the OX40 agonist ivuxolimab. These receptors all come from an adult with an advanced solid tumor such as melanoma, head and neck, liver or kidney cancer.

Remarks on this clone: The sample carries other DNA sequences with the same CDR3. The chain uses TRBV7-9 and TRBJ2-7; D gene ambiguous. The germline gives CDR1 SEHNR, CDR2 FQNEAQ (reference sequence). The V end was cut by 1 base, the J end by 2 bases, with 9 bases between. This CDR3 spans 14 amino acids. The chain's CDR3 is CASSLVGGTYEQYF. In nucleotides, the CDR3 is TGTGCCAGCAGCTTAGTCGGCGGAACCTACGAGCAGTACTTC.

The V call is TRBV7-9, the J call TRBJ1-3; D perhaps matches TRBD1 (6 bases). V was cut by 5 bases and J by 0 bases, with 14 bases left in between. CDR1 is SEHNR, CDR2 FQNEAQ, per germline (reference sequence). The CDR3 totals 16 residues. The CDR3 is CASSHSNRASGNTIYF. CDR3 nucleotides: TGTGCCAGCAGCCACAGTAACAGGGCCTCTGGAAACACCATATATTTT.

CDR3 in amino acids: CASSLSSGGPNTGELFF. Here the CDR3 DNA reads TGTGCCAGCAGCTTATCTAGCGGGGGACCTAACACCGGGGAGCTGTTTTTT. This chain links TRBV13 with TRBJ2-2, with 10 bases matching TRBD2. V shed 2 bases, J shed 2 bases, and the junction held 5 bases outside the gene matches. Germline loops: CDR1 PRHDT, CDR2 FYEKMQ (reference sequence). The CDR3 totals 17 residues. Full variable domain (rest looked up from reference TRBV13 and TRBJ2-2): AAGVIQSPRHLIKEKRETATLKCYPIPRHDTVYWYQQGPGQDPQFLISFYEKMQSDKGSIPDRFSAQQFSDYHSELNMSSLELGDSALYFCASSLSSGGPNTGELFFGEGSRLTVL.

The CDR3 sequence is CASSLRDIETQYF. The CDR3, as DNA: TGTGCCAGCAGCTTACGGGATATCGAGACCCAGTACTTC. The V and J genes are TRBV13 and TRBJ2-5, with D possibly TRBD2 on 5 matching bases. Trimming took 2 bases from V and 5 from J, leaving 9 bases between them. From germline, CDR1 is PRHDT and CDR2 FYEKMQ (reference sequence). The CDR3 spans 13 residues.

This chain links TRBV19 with TRBJ2-7; D tentatively fits TRBD1 or TRBD2 (6 bases each). This CDR3 contains 16 residues. Trimming shortened V by 5 bases and J by 3 bases, and 20 bases separated the two germline ends. Germline V gives CDR1 LNHDA, CDR2 SQIVND (reference sequence). DNA for the CDR3: TGTGCCAGTAGTTTATCCGGGACTCAGGGGTTCTACGAGCAGTACTTC. Translating gives CASSLSGTQGFYEQYF.

This chain joins TRBV4-1 and TRBJ2-7; the match to TRBD1 covers 11 bases. Germline loops: CDR1 MGHRA, CDR2 YSYEKL. J gave up 6 bases and V 0 bases, and 13 bases lay outside the gene matches. CDR3 size: 18 residues. DNA of the CDR3: TGCGCCAGCAGCCAAGATCCCGGGACAGGGGGATTGGTAGGCGAGCAGTACTTC. Translating it yields CASSQDPGTGGLVGEQYF.

The chain combines TRBV4-3 with TRBJ1-4; D remains unclear. Between the trimmed V and J ends, which lost 0 bases and 3 bases, there was a span of 14 bases. Germline V gene data show CDR1 as LGHNA and CDR2 as YSLEER. This CDR3 has 17 residues. The CDR3 nucleotides are TGCGCCAGCAGCCAAGAAATCCCCCGTGGGGCTAATGAAAAACTGTTTTTT. It specifies CASSQEIPRGANEKLFF.

The chain has TRBV4-1 and TRBJ2-7; 10 positions match TRBD1. V lost 4 bases, J lost 7 bases, and 7 bases stayed unmatched. CDR1 is MGHRA and CDR2 is YSYEKL in the germline V gene. The CDR3 is 14 amino acids. The CDR3 coding sequence is TGCGCCAGCAGCCCCAGACAGGGGGCCGTGGAGCAGTACTTC. Residues: CASSPRQGAVEQYF.

This clone was detected ten times or more. The chain uses TRBV11-3 and TRBJ2-1; D not certain. Trimming pared 6 bases from V and 2 bases from J, leaving 14 bases between. The CDR3 consists of 15 residues. CDR1 SGHNT and CDR2 YENEEA come from the germline V gene. Here the CDR3 reads CASRAKYLTYNEQFF. DNA of the CDR3: TGTGCCAGCAGGGCGAAATATCTAACCTACAATGAGCAGTTCTTC.

The V gene is TRBV7-6, the J gene TRBJ2-7; 9 nucleotides match TRBD1. The CDR3 extends over 15 amino acids. Germline trimming cut 0 bases from V and 5 bases from J; bases unmatched to any gene: 5. Germline V gives CDR1 SGHVS, CDR2 FNYEAQ. The CDR3 here is CASSLANRGLNEQYF. CDR3 in DNA: TGTGCCAGCAGCTTAGCGAACAGGGGGCTAAACGAGCAGTACTTC.

This clone was detected only once. The genes are TRBV9 and TRBJ1-4; 8 bases are a match to TRBD1. Trimming at V came to 0 bases and at J to 8 bases, leaving 3 bases not matched to a gene. This CDR3 has 14 amino acids. Germline V gene sequence: CDR1 SGDLS, CDR2 YYNGEE. The CDR3 protein is CASSVGTGKEKLFF. The CDR3 DNA is TGTGCCAGCAGCGTAGGGACAGGGAAGGAAAAACTGTTTTTT.

The CDR3, as DNA: TGTGCCAGCTCCGTTGGGAGTGCGCTCGGGGAGCTGTTTTTT. Its protein product is CASSVGSALGELFF. V and J are TRBV18 and TRBJ2-2; TRBD2 is a possible D gene (5 bases). The CDR3 is 14 residues long. Germline V gives CDR1 KGHSH, CDR2 LQKENI. Trimming took off 6 bases at V and 7 bases at J, with 15 bases between the two ends.